This record concerns one TCR beta chain sequence. Germline V CDR1 and CDR2: SGHAT, FQNNGV. CDR3 length: 13 amino acids. Trimming cost V 5 bases and J 9 bases; bases outside gene matches: 6. The sample originates from a study of blood T cell repertoires in COVID-19. Overall study: COVID-19 samples collected from the United States, Italy and Spain covered acute and convalescent phases. PBMCs, B-cell-depleted T cells, or T cells were the source of the cDNA or gDNA that made up the material.

In the study's own analysis: Reference gene primer amplification in the assay estimated nucleated cell counts. Clones were read by immunoSEQ multiplex PCR, and TCRdb kept only the in-frame ones, dropping some. D and trimming were read from the DNA, whereas the V and J calls and clone size are those reported in that table. The sample holds around 100,000 clones, around 92% seen once. J is TRBJ2-1 and V is TRBV11-2; 8 bases match TRBD2. The sequenced sample was peripheral blood. The receptor's source is a man over 45 with active COVID-19. The DNA for the CDR3 is TGTGCCAGCAGCGTTAGCGGGATGGGTGAGCAGTTCTTC. Amino acids: CASSVSGMGEQFF.